The T cell receptor (beta chain) described here comes from a study of blood T cell repertoires in COVID-19. Study-wide context: Italy, Spain and the United States were the sources of the convalescent and acute COVID-19 samples.

This CDR3 contains 14 residues. Per germline, CDR1 MDHEN and CDR2 SYDVKM. The germline V and J ends were trimmed by 3 bases and 5 bases, with 8 bases remaining between them. This clone showed up just once. Methods used by the authors: Reference gene primer amplification gave nucleated cell count estimates. The data were produced by immunoSEQ multiplex PCR, yet TCRdb's version contains in-frame clones alone and is incomplete. Clone size and V and J calls were adopted from that table, with D and trimming inferred from the DNA. The table lists roughly 260,000 clones, nearly 90% of them singletons. The sequence came from a middle-aged woman who had recovered from COVID-19. The sample comprised peripheral blood. The rearrangement joins TRBV28 to TRBJ2-6; tentative D call: TRBD1 (6 bases). DNA of the CDR3: TGTGCCAGCAGTTTTCGGGACAGGGCCAACGTCCTGACTTTC. Its translation is CASSFRDRANVLTF.